The entry that follows covers one T cell receptor beta chain sequence. Its cognate antigen is unknown. This entry is derived from a study of Graves' ophthalmopathy and Graves' hyperthyroidism. PBMCs were isolated from a roughly 9.3 ml sample of fresh peripheral blood. Study-wide results and caveats: Cross-validated, the 13-signature model showed 87.88%/81.08% sensitivity/specificity, and 80%/75% in the test set. In blood appeared most of the expanded thyroid clonotypes whose frequency exceeded 0.001.

CDR3 length: 15 amino acids. Trimming cost V 2 bases and J 5 bases, with 15 bases left between them. CDR1 MNHEY and CDR2 SVGAGI come from the germline V gene. Investigators amplified TCR beta CDR3 regions from RNA transcripts. An initial RT-PCR round employing HTBI primers preceded a second-round multiplex PCR. TCRdb redid the calling of the multiplex PCR reads with MiXCR, one entry per CDR3 protein. This table holds hundreds of thousands of distinct CDR3 sequences, under 25% found once. The sample was peripheral blood. The chain has TRBV6-5 and TRBJ1-1; unclear D gene. This sequence was found in a woman aged 18-29 years with stable Graves' hyperthyroidism. The CDR3 sequence: CASSYLLRLGTEAFF. CDR3 coding DNA: TGTGCCAGCAGTTACCTATTGCGCCTGGGAACTGAAGCTTTCTTT.